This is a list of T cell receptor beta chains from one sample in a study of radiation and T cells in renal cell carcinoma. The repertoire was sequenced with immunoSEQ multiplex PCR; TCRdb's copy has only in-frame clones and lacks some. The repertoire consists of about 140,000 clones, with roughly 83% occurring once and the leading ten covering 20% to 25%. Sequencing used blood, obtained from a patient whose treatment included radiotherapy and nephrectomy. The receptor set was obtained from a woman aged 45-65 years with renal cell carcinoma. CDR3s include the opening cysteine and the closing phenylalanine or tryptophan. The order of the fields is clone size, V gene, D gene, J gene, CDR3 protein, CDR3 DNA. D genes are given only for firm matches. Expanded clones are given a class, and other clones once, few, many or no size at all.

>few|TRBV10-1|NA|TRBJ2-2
CASSGFGGLGTGELFF
TGCGCCAGCAGTGGTTTCGGAGGCCTAGGTACCGGGGAGCTGTTTTTT
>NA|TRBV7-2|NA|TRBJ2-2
CASSRDNTGELFF
TGTGCCAGCAGCCGAGATAACACCGGGGAGCTGTTTTTT
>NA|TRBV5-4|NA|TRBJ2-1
CASTDGMRGEQFF
TGTGCCAGCACGGACGGCATGAGGGGTGAGCAGTTCTTC
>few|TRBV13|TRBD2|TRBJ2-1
CASRRAGGNNEQFF
TGTGCCAGCAGACGAGCGGGAGGGAACAATGAGCAGTTCTTC
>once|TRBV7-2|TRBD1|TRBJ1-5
CASSPDRGSYQPQHF
TGTGCCAGCAGCCCGGACAGGGGGTCGTATCAGCCCCAGCATTTT
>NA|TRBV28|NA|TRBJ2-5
CATLGETQYF
TGTGCCACCCTAGGGGAGACCCAGTACTTC
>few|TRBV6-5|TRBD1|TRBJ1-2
CASGTGGGYGYTF
TGTGCCAGCGGGACAGGGGGCGGTTATGGCTACACCTTC
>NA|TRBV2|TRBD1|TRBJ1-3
CASSDPAPTGQSNTIYF
TGTGCCAGCAGTGACCCCGCTCCGACAGGGCAGTCCAACACCATATATTTT
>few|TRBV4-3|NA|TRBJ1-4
CASSQDGMAGEKLFF
TGCGCCAGCAGCCAAGATGGTATGGCCGGAGAAAAACTGTTTTTT
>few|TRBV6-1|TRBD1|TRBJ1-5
CASRRTGGNQPQHF
TGTGCCAGCAGAAGGACAGGGGGCAATCAGCCCCAGCATTTT
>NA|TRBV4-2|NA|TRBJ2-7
CASSLGLGGYEQYF
TGTGCCAGCAGCTTGGGCTTGGGGGGTTACGAGCAGTACTTC
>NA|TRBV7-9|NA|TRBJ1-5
CASSLVQGSGNQPQHF
TGTGCCAGCAGCTTAGTCCAGGGGTCGGGCAATCAGCCCCAGCATTTT
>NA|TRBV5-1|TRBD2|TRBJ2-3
CASSLVGTSGRGEHTDTQYF
TGCGCCAGCAGCTTGGTGGGTACTAGCGGGAGGGGGGAACACACAGATACGCAGTATTTT
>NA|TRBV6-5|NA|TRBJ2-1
CASSFQGSYNEQFF
TGTGCCAGCAGTTTTCAGGGCTCCTACAATGAGCAGTTCTTC
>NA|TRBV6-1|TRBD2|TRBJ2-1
CASSLGTNNEQFF
TGTGCCAGCAGCCTAGGGACTAACAATGAGCAGTTCTTC
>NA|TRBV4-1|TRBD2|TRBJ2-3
CASSQEWTSGVTDTQYF
TGCGCCAGCAGCCAAGAGTGGACTAGCGGGGTCACAGATACGCAGTATTTT
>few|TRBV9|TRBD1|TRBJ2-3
CASSARTGLDTQYF
TGTGCCAGCAGCGCCCGGACAGGACTAGATACGCAGTATTTT
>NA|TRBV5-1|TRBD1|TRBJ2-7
CASSRTGQGRDEQYF
TGCGCCAGCAGCCGGACCGGACAGGGAAGGGACGAGCAGTACTTC
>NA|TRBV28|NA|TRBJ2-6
CASSLGISGANVLTF
TGTGCCAGCAGTTTAGGCATCTCTGGGGCCAACGTCCTGACTTTC
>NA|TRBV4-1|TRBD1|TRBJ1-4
CASSQKDRNNEKLFF
TGCGCCAGCAGCCAAAAGGACAGGAATAATGAAAAACTGTTTTTT
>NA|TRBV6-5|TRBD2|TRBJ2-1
CASSSGTSGYNEQFF
TGTGCCAGCAGCTCCGGGACTAGCGGGTACAATGAGCAGTTCTTC
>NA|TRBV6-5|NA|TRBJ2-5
CASRKAYQETQYF
TGTGCCAGCCGTAAGGCGTACCAAGAGACCCAGTACTTC
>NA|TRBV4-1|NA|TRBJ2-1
CASSQDGTLSGQFF
TGCGCCAGCAGCCAGGACGGGACTCTATCGGGGCAGTTCTTC
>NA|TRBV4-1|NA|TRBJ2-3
CASSQGEIPSTDTQYF
TGCGCCAGCAGCCAAGGGGAGATACCCAGCACAGATACGCAGTATTTT
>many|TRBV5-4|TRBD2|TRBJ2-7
CASSFNRASWTSGMVEQYF
TGTGCCAGCAGCTTTAACAGGGCCAGTTGGACTAGCGGGATGGTCGAGCAGTACTTC
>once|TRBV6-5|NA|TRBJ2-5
CASSYPQATQETQYF
TGTGCCAGCAGTTACCCGCAAGCGACCCAAGAGACCCAGTACTTC
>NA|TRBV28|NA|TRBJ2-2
CASGQTNTGELFF
TGTGCCAGCGGGCAGACGAACACCGGGGAGCTGTTTTTT
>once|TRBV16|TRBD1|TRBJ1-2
CASSQSSQGYGYTF
TGTGCCAGCAGCCAATCCTCACAGGGGTATGGCTACACCTTC
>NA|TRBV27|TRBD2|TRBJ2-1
CASSLRRLAGGPGSYNEQFF
TGTGCCAGCAGTCTCAGGCGACTAGCGGGAGGGCCAGGGTCCTACAATGAGCAGTTCTTC
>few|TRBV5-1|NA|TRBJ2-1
CASSLDLSSYNEQFF
TGCGCCAGCAGCCTGGACTTAAGCTCCTACAATGAGCAGTTCTTC
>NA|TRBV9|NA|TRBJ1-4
CASSVAGQVGEKLFF
TGTGCCAGCAGCGTAGCGGGCCAGGTTGGCGAAAAACTGTTTTTT
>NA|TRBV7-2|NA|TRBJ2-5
CASSDPSWETQYF
TGTGCCAGCAGCGATCCTAGCTGGGAGACCCAGTACTTC
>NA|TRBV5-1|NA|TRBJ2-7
CASSLGLAQYEQYF
TGCGCCAGCAGCTTGGGTCTAGCCCAATACGAGCAGTACTTC
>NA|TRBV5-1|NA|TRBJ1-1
CASSLGPDRNTEAFF
TGCGCCAGCAGCTTGGGACCGGATCGAAACACTGAAGCTTTCTTT
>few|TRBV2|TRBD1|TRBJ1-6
CASRGTGKSPLHF
TGTGCCAGCAGAGGGACAGGGAAGTCACCCCTCCACTTT
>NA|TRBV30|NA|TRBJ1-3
CAWSAPGTGGNTIYF
TGTGCCTGGAGCGCGCCGGGGACCGGGGGAAACACCATATATTTT
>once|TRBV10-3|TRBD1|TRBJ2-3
CAISRQGANTDTQYF
TGTGCCATCAGCAGACAGGGGGCGAACACAGATACGCAGTATTTT
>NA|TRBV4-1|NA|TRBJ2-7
CASSQPSRSETYEQYF
TGCGCCAGCAGCCAACCAAGTAGGTCGGAAACCTACGAGCAGTACTTC
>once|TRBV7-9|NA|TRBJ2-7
CASSLIGDPYEQYF
TGTGCCAGCAGCTTAATAGGGGATCCGTACGAGCAGTACTTC
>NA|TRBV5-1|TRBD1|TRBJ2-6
CASSSQGASTGANVLTF
TGCGCCAGCAGCAGCCAGGGGGCAAGCACTGGGGCCAACGTCCTGACTTTC
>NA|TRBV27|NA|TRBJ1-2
CASSLGQNYGYTF
TGTGCCAGCAGTTTAGGCCAGAACTATGGCTACACCTTC
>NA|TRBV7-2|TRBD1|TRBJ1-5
CASSLVQGENQPQHF
TGTGCCAGCAGCTTAGTACAGGGGGAGAATCAGCCCCAGCATTTT
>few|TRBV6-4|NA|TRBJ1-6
CASSDSWGDNSPLHF
TGTGCCAGCAGTGACTCGTGGGGGGATAATTCACCCCTCCACTTT
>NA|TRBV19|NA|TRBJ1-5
CASSITIWLPSNQPQHF
TGTGCCAGTAGTATCACTATCTGGTTGCCAAGCAATCAGCCCCAGCATTTT
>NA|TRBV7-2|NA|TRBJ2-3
CASSRSASTDTQYF
TGTGCCAGCAGCCGGAGCGCAAGCACAGATACGCAGTATTTT
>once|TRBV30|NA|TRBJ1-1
CAWSVRGHQNTEAFF
TGTGCCTGGAGTGTAAGGGGACACCAGAACACTGAAGCTTTCTTT
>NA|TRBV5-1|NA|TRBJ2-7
CASSFLGASDEQYF
TGCGCCAGCAGCTTTTTAGGGGCTTCGGACGAGCAGTACTTC
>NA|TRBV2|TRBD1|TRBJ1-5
CASSHRQGENQPQHF
TGTGCCAGCAGCCATAGACAGGGAGAAAATCAGCCCCAGCATTTT
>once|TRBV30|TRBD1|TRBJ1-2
CAWIETGRLSGYTF
TGTGCCTGGATTGAGACAGGGCGCCTATCCGGCTACACCTTC
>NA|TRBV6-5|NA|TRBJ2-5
CASNSGNQETQYF
TGTGCCAGTAATTCAGGGAACCAAGAGACCCAGTACTTC
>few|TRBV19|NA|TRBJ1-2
CASSNGRRYGYTF
TGTGCCAGTAGCAATGGCAGGCGCTATGGCTACACCTTC
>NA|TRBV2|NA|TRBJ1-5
CASRGLGAHQPQHF
TGTGCCAGCAGAGGATTGGGGGCCCACCAGCCCCAGCATTTT
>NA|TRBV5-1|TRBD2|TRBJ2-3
CASSPGTSRGTDTQYF
TGCGCCAGCAGCCCGGGGACTAGCCGAGGCACAGATACGCAGTATTTT
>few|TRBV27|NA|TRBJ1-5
CASSFNGDLQPQHF
TGTGCCAGCAGTTTTAATGGGGACTTGCAGCCCCAGCATTTT
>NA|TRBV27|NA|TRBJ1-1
CASSPGTANTEAFF
TGTGCCAGCAGCCCCGGGACGGCGAACACTGAAGCTTTCTTT
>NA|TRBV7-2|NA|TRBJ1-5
CASSPRGGSEGQPQHF
TGTGCCAGCAGCCCAAGGGGCGGGTCAGAGGGGCAGCCCCAGCATTTT
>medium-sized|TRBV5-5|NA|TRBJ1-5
CASSLRDGNQPQHF
TGTGCCAGCAGCCTCCGGGACGGGAATCAGCCCCAGCATTTT